A selection of T cell receptor beta chains follows, all from one sample in a study of OX40 agonist ivuxolimab in advanced cancers. Produced via immunoSEQ multiplex PCR; TCRdb's table is partial and in-frame only. The sample lists 77,000 or so clones, roughly 80% occurring once. The material was CD4+ or CD8+ T cells sorted from blood, obtained in a trial of the OX40 agonist ivuxolimab. These receptor sequences come from an adult with an advanced solid tumor such as melanoma, head and neck, liver or kidney cancer. Each CDR3 is given with its conserved first and last residue. Not every row has a clone size; where given, it reads once, few, many or a size class.

V,size,J,CDR3
TRBV6-6,once,TRBJ1-1,CASSYRSVNTEAFF
TRBV4-3,few,TRBJ1-3,CASSQERGGGNTIYF
TRBV2,NA,TRBJ1-4,CASRGGWEKLFF
TRBV7-2,NA,NA,CASSLSSGITYEQYF
TRBV10-2,NA,TRBJ1-2,CASSDQGFGGYTF
TRBV19,NA,TRBJ1-5,CASSMGLGGNQPQHF
TRBV18,NA,TRBJ1-3,CASSPERQSSGNTIYF
TRBV18,NA,TRBJ2-6,CASSPPLAGAPPGANVLTF
TRBV7-2,NA,TRBJ1-6,CASSPFVDSPLHF
TRBV19,NA,TRBJ1-6,CASSSRQESSYNSPLHF
TRBV19,once,TRBJ1-4,CASSIGRRNEKLFF
TRBV2,NA,TRBJ2-5,CASRGRVETQYF
TRBV5-1,NA,TRBJ2-3,CASYTGTGSTDTQYF
TRBV19,NA,TRBJ1-1,CASRSQGNTEAFF
TRBV5-6,NA,TRBJ2-1,CASSSLGGGRAHNEQFF
TRBV18,once,TRBJ2-6,CASSHRVVWDRGLAGANVLTF
TRBV6-5,NA,TRBJ2-5,CASSETSGQETQYF
TRBV11-3,NA,TRBJ2-5,CASSSRGGSETQYF
TRBV7-3,NA,TRBJ2-1,CASSEQGIYNEQFF
TRBV9,NA,TRBJ2-5,CASSAWTGETQYF
TRBV5-1,NA,TRBJ2-2,CASWTGGINTGELFF
TRBV6-6,NA,TRBJ1-1,CASSRTGLMNTEAFF
TRBV19,NA,TRBJ1-5,CASSPQIVGYSNQPQHF
TRBV4-1,NA,TRBJ1-5,CASSQGSMSGQPQHF
TRBV6-1,once,TRBJ1-1,CASKGVNTEAFF
TRBV5-1,NA,TRBJ2-1,CASSPGRGNNEQFF
TRBV7-2,NA,TRBJ2-3,CASSQTSGGAGGDTQYF
TRBV28,NA,TRBJ2-2,CASSLLRLAGRNTGELFF
TRBV7-9,once,TRBJ2-3,CASSLMGTTDTQYF
TRBV9,few,TRBJ2-2,CASSVEGTSGRANTGELFF
TRBV27,NA,TRBJ2-5,CASRGAQGGTQYF
TRBV7-3,NA,TRBJ1-1,CASSLISAGEAFF
TRBV10-3,NA,TRBJ2-5,CAISESSAPARGTQYF
TRBV19,few,TRBJ2-7,CASSLGLAGVEQYF
TRBV6-1,NA,TRBJ1-1,CASSADRGSTEAFF
TRBV28,NA,TRBJ1-5,CASTFPWEVQVNQPQHF
TRBV7-9,NA,TRBJ1-1,CASSIPGHKNTEAFF
TRBV5-1,once,TRBJ1-4,CASSAVGVEKLFF
TRBV6-6,NA,TRBJ2-3,CASSARTSGRADTQYF
TRBV10-3,NA,TRBJ1-2,CAITSGGNSNYGYTF
TRBV2,medium-sized,TRBJ1-2,CASKPGAGYGYTF